This T cell receptor (beta chain) was identified during a study of T cell repertoires in cytomegalovirus infection (dated by TCRdb to between 2017 and 2020). A note on the overall study: Donor HLA type was relevant to the analysis, as public TCR beta signatures indicated carriage of CMV infection together with the matching HLA type.

Summary of the overall study and its limitations: In both this cohort and an independent cohort of 300 to 450 donors, the cumulative frequency of public TCR beta family members distinguished carriers of CMV infection plus the relevant HLA type. The ex vivo response was dominated by HLA-C-restricted CMV-specific TCR beta clonotypes, which also provided the single most frequent clonotype in two of eight donors.

This clonotype came up many times. It has no known antigen specificity. No quality values exist for individual bases; no much larger clone is one base distant. The CDR3 starts with the cysteine, ends with the phenylalanine, and has 13 residues. Only the CDR3 part of the read is kept: 39 bases, read in frame from the first base. CDR1 and CDR2, looked up from the germline V gene (reference sequence), are DFQATT and SNEGSKA. V is pared back by 7 bases and J by 4 bases, with 16 bases lying between the germline termini. Reads for this sample came from an Illumina HiSeq 1500. TCRdb reworked the public reads: Q25 trimming with fastp, MiXCR clone assembly, productive beta chains retained. Every entry covers one CDR3 protein and lists the most common genes and DNA from its rows. A total of 290,000 or so distinct CDR3 sequences appear in this sample, roughly 9.3% of them only once. Around 2.4% of the sample lies in the top ten.

Sequenced input: PBMCs. This chain is built from TRBV20-1 and TRBJ1-2, and perhaps TRBD1 as D gene, on 5 matching bases. This receptor was obtained from a human donor in good health (CMV status not recorded). Some clones in this sample may be carry-over from other donors' samples. The CDR3 reads CSVPPAGTYGYTF. The DNA sequence is given as TGCAGTGTTCCCCCGGCCGGGACCTATGGCTACACCTTC.